Following are 10 T cell receptor beta chains from one sample sequenced in a study of CD8 T cells in ankylosing spondylitis. Study results and caveats: For ankylosing spondylitis blood, a TCR beta motif of 8 or 9 highly homologous variants appeared characteristic.

No antigen has been assigned to these receptors. TCRdb analysed the 5' RACE reads with MiXCR anew, one entry per CDR3 protein. The sample consists of fewer than 650,000 distinct CDR3 sequences, roughly 13% of them appearing once. The sample comprised blood, either unsorted or a sorted T cell fraction (not recorded which). The source of these receptors is a male donor with ankylosing spondylitis.

The chain links TRBV5-8 to TRBJ2-2; D is possibly TRBD1 or TRBD2 (5 bases each). The V gene lost 2 bases and the J gene lost 8 bases, with 16 bases spanning the gap. Per germline, CDR1 SGHTS and CDR2 YDEGEE. This CDR3 is 15 amino acids long. The CDR3 reads CASSFAGTPTGELFF. The CDR3 bases are TGTGCCAGCAGCTTCGCCGGGACGCCGACAGGGGAGCTGTTTTTT.

The chain has TRBV27 and TRBJ1-2; D is unclear. The V gene's germline CDR1 is MNHEY and CDR2 SMNVEV (reference sequence). Trimming took 0 bases from V and 7 from J, leaving 9 bases between them. CDR3 size: 13 residues. In DNA, the CDR3 is TGTGCCAGCAGTTTATCCGGGTATGGTGGCTACACCTTC. Translation: CASSLSGYGGYTF.

This clonotype has at least ten counts. This chain joins TRBV4-2 and TRBJ2-4, with D perhaps TRBD1 or TRBD2 (5 bases each). The CDR3 is 13 residues long. Trimming removed 7 bases from V and 6 bases from J, with 13 bases in between. The germline V gene has CDR1 LGHNA and CDR2 YNFKEQ. The CDR3 region has the DNA TGTGCCAGCAAGAGGGGCGAACTAAACATTCAGTACTTC. Protein product: CASKRGELNIQYF.

This clonotype has a count of ten or more. The chain links TRBV7-2 to TRBJ2-1; 9 nucleotides match TRBD2. CDR3 length: 15 residues. Germline V gene sequence: CDR1 SGHTA, CDR2 FQGNSA. V lost 3 bases to trimming and J lost 3 bases; unmatched junction nucleotides: 3. The CDR3 region is CASSLTSGLYNEQFF. The CDR3 region has the DNA TGTGCCAGCAGCTTGACTAGCGGACTCTACAATGAGCAGTTCTTC.

This chain joins TRBV12-3 or TRBV12-4 and TRBJ2-1, with 8 bases lining up with TRBD2. J lost 9 bases, V lost 5 bases, and 12 bases had no gene match. The CDR3 covers 15 residues. DNA for the CDR3: TGTGCCAGCAGTGAACTAGCGGAGGGGCGGTTTGAGCAGTTCTTC. Amino acids: CASSELAEGRFEQFF.

Only a few counts were recorded for this clonotype. This chain links TRBV20-1 with TRBJ2-3, with a possible D match to TRBD2 (6 bases). The CDR3 is made up of 17 amino acids. The germline V gene has CDR1 DFQATT and CDR2 SNEGSKA (reference sequence). The V gene lost 2 bases and the J gene lost 0 bases, with 18 bases spanning the gap. The CDR3 region has the DNA TGCAGTGCTAGATCGGAGAGGCGGACTATTAGCACAGATACGCAGTATTTT. Translation: CSARSERRTISTDTQYF.

There are a few counts of this clonotype. The chain is built from TRBV19 and TRBJ2-1, with TRBD1 matching over 8 bases. Germline CDR1 and CDR2: LNHDA and SQIVND (reference sequence). The junction had 8 bases not matched to a gene; V was cut back by 7 bases and J by 3 bases. CDR3 length: 15 residues. The CDR3 protein is CASTISGGLYNEQFF. Here the CDR3 DNA reads TGTGCCAGTACCATCTCAGGGGGCCTCTACAATGAGCAGTTCTTC.

This clonotype was seen a handful of times. The rearrangement uses TRBV3-1 and TRBJ2-3, with a tentative D call TRBD2 (5 bases). Per germline, CDR1 LGHDT and CDR2 YNNKEL (reference sequence). The CDR3 extends over 16 amino acids. V shed 1 base and J shed 2 bases, with 13 bases lying between them. CDR3 residues: CASSQAPGSTTDTQYF. CDR3 in DNA: TGTGCCAGCAGCCAAGCCCCGGGATCTACCACAGATACGCAGTATTTT.

This clonotype has a single count. The rearrangement joins TRBV24-1 to TRBJ1-1; no reliable D call. Trimming took 2 bases from V and 5 from J, leaving 8 bases between them. This CDR3 is 13 amino acids long. Germline CDR1 reads KGHDR; CDR2 reads SFDVKD. In DNA form, the CDR3 reads TGTGCCACCAGTGATTGGATGGGGACTGAAGCTTTCTTT. Protein product: CATSDWMGTEAFF.

The V and J genes are TRBV7-9 and TRBJ2-3; TRBD1 matches at 7 bases. Germline values: CDR1 SEHNR, CDR2 FQNEAQ (reference sequence). This CDR3 has 14 residues. The junction had 3 bases not matched to a gene; V was cut back by 1 base and J by 5 bases. CDR3 sequence reads: CASSLGTGQDTQYF. For the CDR3, the DNA is TGTGCCAGCAGCTTAGGGACAGGCCAAGATACGCAGTATTTT.